This entry features one TCR beta chain sequence. This clonotype was counted many times. Its recognized antigen is unknown. One base away there is no much larger clone; base qualities are not given. The sample is drawn from a study of CD8 T cells in ankylosing spondylitis (dated by TCRdb to the late 2010s). Context from the whole study: T cell receptor beta repertoires were profiled in healthy donors and ankylosing spondylitis patients so that disease-linked TCR variants could be found. The whole study cohort included roughly 110 healthy donors and 20 to 25 ankylosing spondylitis patients. Peripheral blood samples were taken, and synovial fluid was additionally collected from ankylosing spondylitis patients. Study-wide conclusions, independent of this receptor: The disease-linked clones were reported as significantly enriched in matched synovial fluid samples from ankylosing spondylitis patients. Some motif variants were previously reported in synovial fluid and blood of reactive arthritis patients, suggesting common disease-initiation mechanisms. Blood from ankylosing spondylitis patients appeared to be characterized by a TCR beta motif made up of several highly homologous amino acid variants. A CD8+ phenotype was shown by the disease-linked clones, which were found at relatively low frequencies in peripheral blood.

The data were produced on an Illumina HiSeq 2500. TCR beta libraries were prepared by quantitative 5'-RACE with molecular barcodes. The paper's data handling went like this. A new computational method, built on a probabilistic model of VDJ rearrangement, was used to identify disease-linked TCR variants. TCRdb reprocessed the public reads (quality trimming at Q25 with fastp, clone calling with MiXCR) and kept in-frame beta chains. Records with the same CDR3 protein are collapsed into one entry carrying the most frequent genes and DNA. None of the V and J calls come from the authors' own analysis; TCRdb made them. The sample records 250,000 to 400,000 distinct CDR3 sequences, 11% of which are singletons. 8% to 9.5% of the sample comes from the top ten. The origin of this receptor is a female donor with ankylosing spondylitis or in good health (not recorded which). Sequencing input: blood, either unsorted or a sorted T cell fraction (not recorded which).

The CDR3 in this case is CASSYHNFNNEQFF. The DNA is TGTGCCAGCAGTTATCATAATTTTAACAATGAGCAGTTCTTC. This receptor chain uses TRBV6-2 or TRBV6-3 and TRBJ2-1; no confident D gene assignment can be made. Including cysteine and phenylalanine, the CDR3 has 14 amino acids. The DNA shown is the 42-base CDR3, in frame from base 1. The germline V gene sets CDR1 to MNHEY and CDR2 to SVGEGT. V is pared back by 3 bases and J by 5 bases, with 11 bases lying between the germline termini.